The source of this TCR beta chain is a study of blood T cell repertoires in COVID-19. The wider study: Spain, Italy and the United States supplied samples that represented acute and convalescent COVID-19. Sources were T cells, B-cell-depleted T cells, or PBMCs; the material itself was cDNA or gDNA.

Germline V CDR1 and CDR2: LNHDA, SQIVND (reference sequence). The CDR3 is made up of 13 amino acids. V lost 10 bases to trimming and J lost 6 bases; unmatched junction nucleotides: 7. Produced via immunoSEQ multiplex PCR; TCRdb's table is partial and in-frame only. Among 50,000 to 80,000 clones listed, more than 65% were seen once. The chain recombines TRBV19 with TRBJ1-3; 9 nucleotides match TRBD1. The sample comprised peripheral blood. The clonotype originates from a woman aged 55-70 years with acute or convalescent COVID-19. CDR3: CATRTGVKNTIYF. The CDR3 DNA sequence: TGTGCCACCCGGACAGGGGTCAAAAACACCATATATTTT.